The 10 T cell receptor beta chains below were found in one sample sequenced in a study of read filtering for tumor transcriptome and immune sequencing. From about 0.4 ug of RNA, a library with molecular barcoded alpha/delta and beta/gamma adaptors was made. TCRdb passed the reads through MiXCR, listing each CDR3 protein once. The repertoire holds 37,000 or so distinct CDR3 sequences, with around 15% as singletons. Sequencing was done on a sample of a population of CD138-negative cells sorted from bone marrow. The receptors come from a donor over 35 with multiple myeloma.

In its sample, this clonotype was seen a few times. It may be a read error: a sequence one base away is much more abundant. The chain uses TRBV5-1 and TRBJ1-1; D remains ambiguous. V was clipped by 0 bases and J by 11 bases, with 14 bases between them. CDR1 and CDR2 from the germline V gene are SGHRS and YFSETQ. The CDR3 runs to 13 residues. As DNA, the CDR3 is TGCGCCAGCAGCTTGGGCGAAAAGGGAGCGGCTTTCTTT. Translation: CASSLGEKGAAFF.

In this sample, this clonotype turned up many times. The chain joins TRBV20-1 to TRBJ2-3; 10 bases agree with TRBD1. V gave up 3 bases and J gave up 1 base; unmatched junction bases: 19. Germline V CDR1 and CDR2: DFQATT, SNEGSKA (reference sequence). The CDR3 totals 20 residues. The CDR3 coding sequence is TGCAGTGCTAGTGGGCCCCTGGGACAGGGGAACCTCGACCGCACAGATACGCAGTATTTT. Translation gives CSASGPLGQGNLDRTDTQYF.

This clonotype has at least ten counts. This chain joins TRBV18 and TRBJ2-5; D gene ambiguous. Germline V gene lookup returns CDR1 KGHSH and CDR2 LQKENI. The CDR3 totals 12 residues. The ends were cut back, 6 bases at V and 3 bases at J, with 8 bases in the middle. CDR3 in DNA: TGTGCCAGCTCCGGGCCAGAAGAGACCCAGTACTTC. This translates into CASSGPEETQYF.

This clonotype came up many times. This rearrangement joins TRBV24-1 to TRBJ2-2, with TRBD1 identical over 8 bases. J was trimmed by 4 bases and V by 3 bases; bases with no gene match: 3. This CDR3 is built from 15 residues. Germline V CDR1 and CDR2: KGHDR, SFDVKD. In DNA form, the CDR3 reads TGTGCCACCAGTGATCCAGGGGGCTCCACCGGGGAGCTGTTTTTT. It codes for CATSDPGGSTGELFF.

Notes on this clonotype: It may be a read error: a sequence one base away is much more abundant. V usage is TRBV7-8 and J usage is TRBJ2-3; perhaps TRBD2 as D (6 bases). V lost 2 bases to trimming and J lost 2 bases, with 26 bases between them. The CDR3 loop spans 20 amino acids. In germline, CDR1 is SGHVS, CDR2 FQNEAQ. The CDR3 reads CASSLYFRQRRGRHTDTQYF. The DNA for the CDR3 is TGTGCCAGCAGCTTATATTTTCGCCAGAGACGGGGGAGGCACACAGATACGCAGTATTTT.

Points on this clonotype: It may be a read error: a sequence one base away is much more abundant. J is TRBJ2-5 and V is TRBV7-2; D not certain. CDR3 size: 13 residues. V lost 5 bases to trimming and J lost 2 bases, with 9 bases between them. Germline loops: CDR1 SGHTA, CDR2 FQGNSA. This chain's CDR3 is CASSLPWQETQYF. CDR3 nucleotide sequence: TGTGCCAGCAGCCTTCCATGGCAAGAGACCCAGTACTTC.

This clonotype was counted many times. The chain recombines TRBV15 with TRBJ1-2; D is undetermined. Germline V gives CDR1 LNHNV, CDR2 YYDKDF (reference sequence). There are 15 residues in the CDR3. Between the trimmed V and J ends, which lost 0 bases and 8 bases, there was a span of 16 bases. In DNA form, the CDR3 reads TGTGCCACCAGCAGAGAGAGACAAATCCCCTTCGGCTACACCTTC. It is translated as CATSRERQIPFGYTF.

As for this clonotype: A much more abundant neighbour one base away suggests this may be a read error. The chain employs TRBV20-1 and TRBJ2-5; no clear D gene. The CDR3 length is 14 residues. V was trimmed by 4 bases and J by 2 bases, leaving 14 bases between them. The germline V gene has CDR1 DFQATT and CDR2 SNEGSKA (reference sequence). DNA for the CDR3: TGCAGTGCTAAAGATTACGCAGAACAAGAGACCCAGTACTTC. Translating gives CSAKDYAEQETQYF.

This clonotype was detected a few times. Given a much more abundant clone one base away, this may be a read error. This chain links TRBV6-5 with TRBJ2-1; D possibly corresponds to TRBD2 (5 bases). The CDR3 has 15 residues. Germline values: CDR1 MNHEY, CDR2 SVGAGI. The CDR3 nucleotides read TGTGCCAGCAGTTACGGGTGGAGGCCCAACAATGGGCAGTTCTTC. Translation gives CASSYGWRPNNGQFF.

This clonotype appeared many times. The chain couples TRBV25-1 to TRBJ1-5; D is undetermined. Trimming left V 4 bases short and J 7 bases short, with 14 bases between. From germline, CDR1 is MGHDK and CDR2 SYGVNS. CDR3 length: 14 residues. CDR3 coding DNA: TGTGCCAGCAGTGGGCGAGGGATTGACCAGCCCCAGCATTTT. Translating it yields CASSGRGIDQPQHF.